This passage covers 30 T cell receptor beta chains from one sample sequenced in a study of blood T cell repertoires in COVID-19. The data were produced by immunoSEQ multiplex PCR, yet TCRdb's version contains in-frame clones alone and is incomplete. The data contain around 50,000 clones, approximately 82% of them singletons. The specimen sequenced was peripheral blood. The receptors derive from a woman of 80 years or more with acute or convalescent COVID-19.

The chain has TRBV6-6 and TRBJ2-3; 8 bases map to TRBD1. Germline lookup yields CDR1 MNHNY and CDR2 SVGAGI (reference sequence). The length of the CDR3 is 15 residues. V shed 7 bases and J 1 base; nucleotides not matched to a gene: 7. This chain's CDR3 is CASNPRGRGTDTQYF. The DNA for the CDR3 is TGTGCCAGCAACCCCAGGGGGCGCGGCACAGATACGCAGTATTTT.

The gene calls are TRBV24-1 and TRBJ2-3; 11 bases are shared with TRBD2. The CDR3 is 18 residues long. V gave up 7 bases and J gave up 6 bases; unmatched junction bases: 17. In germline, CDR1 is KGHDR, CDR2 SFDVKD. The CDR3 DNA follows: TGTGCCACCAGGGCTAGCGGGGGGCAAGGGCTATGTAGGGATACGCAGTATTTT. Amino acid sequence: CATRASGGQGLCRDTQYF.

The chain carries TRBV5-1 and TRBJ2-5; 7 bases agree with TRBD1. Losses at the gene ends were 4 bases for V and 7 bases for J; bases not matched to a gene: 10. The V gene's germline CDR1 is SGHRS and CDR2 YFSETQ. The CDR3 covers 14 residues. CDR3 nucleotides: TGCGCCAGCAGCACCGGACAGGCTTCGGGGACCCAGTACTTC. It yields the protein CASSTGQASGTQYF.

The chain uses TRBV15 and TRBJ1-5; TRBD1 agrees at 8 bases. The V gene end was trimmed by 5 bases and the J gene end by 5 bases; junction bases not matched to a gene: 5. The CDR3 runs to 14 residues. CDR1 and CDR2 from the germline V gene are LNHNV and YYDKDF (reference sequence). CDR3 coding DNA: TGTGCCACCAGCGGCGACAGGGGCGATCAGCCCCAGCATTTT. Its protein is CATSGDRGDQPQHF.

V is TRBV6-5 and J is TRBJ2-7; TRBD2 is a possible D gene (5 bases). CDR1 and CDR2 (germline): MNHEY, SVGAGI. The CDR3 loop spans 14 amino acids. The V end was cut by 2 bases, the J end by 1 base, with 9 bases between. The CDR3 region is CASSYIGRSYEQYF. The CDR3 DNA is TGTGCCAGCAGTTACATAGGGAGATCCTACGAGCAGTACTTC.

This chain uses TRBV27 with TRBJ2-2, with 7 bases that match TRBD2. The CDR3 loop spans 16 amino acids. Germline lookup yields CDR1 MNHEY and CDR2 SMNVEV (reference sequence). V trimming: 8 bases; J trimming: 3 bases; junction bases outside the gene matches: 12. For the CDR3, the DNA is TGTGCCAGCGCAATGGGACTACGGGCTTACACCGGGGAGCTGTTTTTT. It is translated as CASAMGLRAYTGELFF.

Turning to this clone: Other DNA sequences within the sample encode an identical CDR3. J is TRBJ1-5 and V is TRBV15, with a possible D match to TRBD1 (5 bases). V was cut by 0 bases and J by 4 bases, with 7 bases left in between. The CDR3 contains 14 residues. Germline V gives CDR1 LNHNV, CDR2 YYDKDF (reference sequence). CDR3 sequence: CATSRDRGNQPQHF. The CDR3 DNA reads TGTGCCACCAGCAGAGATCGGGGGAATCAGCCCCAGCATTTT.

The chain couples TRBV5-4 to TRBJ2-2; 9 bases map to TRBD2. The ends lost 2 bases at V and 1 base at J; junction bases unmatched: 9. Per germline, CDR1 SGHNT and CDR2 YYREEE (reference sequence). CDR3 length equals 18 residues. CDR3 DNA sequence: TGTGCCAGCAGCTTTGGGCTAGCGGGAAAAAAGAACACCGGGGAGCTGTTTTTT. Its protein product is CASSFGLAGKKNTGELFF.

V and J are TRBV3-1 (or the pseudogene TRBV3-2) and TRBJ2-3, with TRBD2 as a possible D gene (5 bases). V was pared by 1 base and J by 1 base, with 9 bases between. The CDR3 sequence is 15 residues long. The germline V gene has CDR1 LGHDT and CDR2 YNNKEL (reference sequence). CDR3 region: CASSQVGEGTDTQYF. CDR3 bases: TGTGCCAGCAGCCAAGTGGGAGAAGGCACAGATACGCAGTATTTT.

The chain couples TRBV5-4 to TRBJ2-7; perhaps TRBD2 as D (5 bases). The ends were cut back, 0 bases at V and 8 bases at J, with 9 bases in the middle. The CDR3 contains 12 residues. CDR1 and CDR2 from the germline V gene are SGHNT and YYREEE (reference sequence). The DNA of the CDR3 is TGTGCCAGCAGCTTGGATCGGGATAAGCAGTACTTC. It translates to CASSLDRDKQYF.

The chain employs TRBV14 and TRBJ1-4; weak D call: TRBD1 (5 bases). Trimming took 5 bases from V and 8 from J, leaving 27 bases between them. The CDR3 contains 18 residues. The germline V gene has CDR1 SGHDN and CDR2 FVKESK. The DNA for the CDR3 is TGTGCCAGCAGCACGCGACCAATGGTAACGGGGGATAGCGAAAAACTGTTTTTT. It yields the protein CASSTRPMVTGDSEKLFF.

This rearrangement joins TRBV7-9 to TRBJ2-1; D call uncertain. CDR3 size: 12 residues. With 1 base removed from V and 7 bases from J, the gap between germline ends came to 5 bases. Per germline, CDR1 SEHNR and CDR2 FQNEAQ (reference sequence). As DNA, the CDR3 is TGTGCCAGCAGCTTAGGAGAAAATGAGCAGTTCTTC. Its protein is CASSLGENEQFF.

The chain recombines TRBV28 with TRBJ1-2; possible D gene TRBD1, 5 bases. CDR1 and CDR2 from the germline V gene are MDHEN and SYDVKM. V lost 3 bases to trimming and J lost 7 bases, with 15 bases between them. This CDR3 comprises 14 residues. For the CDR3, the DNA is TGTGCCAGCAGTTTCGAGAAAGGCGGGGGTGGCTACACCTTC. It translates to CASSFEKGGGGYTF.

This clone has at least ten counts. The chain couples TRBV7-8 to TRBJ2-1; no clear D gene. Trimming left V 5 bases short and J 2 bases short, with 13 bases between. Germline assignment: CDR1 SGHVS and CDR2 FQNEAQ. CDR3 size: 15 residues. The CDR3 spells CASSTGDFTYNEQFF. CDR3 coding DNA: TGTGCCAGCAGCACCGGAGACTTCACCTACAATGAGCAGTTCTTC.

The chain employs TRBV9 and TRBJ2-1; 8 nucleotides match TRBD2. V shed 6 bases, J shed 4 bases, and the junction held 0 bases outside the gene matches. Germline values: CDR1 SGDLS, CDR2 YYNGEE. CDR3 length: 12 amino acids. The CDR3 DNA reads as TGTGCCAGCACGGGGGGGTACAATGAGCAGTTCTTC. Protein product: CASTGGYNEQFF.

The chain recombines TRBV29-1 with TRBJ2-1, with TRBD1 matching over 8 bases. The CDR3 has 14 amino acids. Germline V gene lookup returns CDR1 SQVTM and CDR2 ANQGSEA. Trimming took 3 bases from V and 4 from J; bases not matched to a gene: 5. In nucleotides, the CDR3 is TGCAGCGTTGAGGAGACAGGGGTTTACAATGAGCAGTTCTTC. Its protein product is CSVEETGVYNEQFF.

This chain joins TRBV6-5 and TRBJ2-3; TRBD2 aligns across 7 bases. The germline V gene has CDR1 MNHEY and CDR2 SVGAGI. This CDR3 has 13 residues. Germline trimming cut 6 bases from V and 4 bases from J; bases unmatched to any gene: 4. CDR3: CASSWTSADTQYF. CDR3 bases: TGTGCCAGCAGCTGGACTAGTGCAGATACGCAGTATTTT.

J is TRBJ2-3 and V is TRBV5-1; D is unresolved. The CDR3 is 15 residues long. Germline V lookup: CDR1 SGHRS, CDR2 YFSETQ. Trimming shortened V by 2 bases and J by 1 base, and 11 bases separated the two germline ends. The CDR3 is CASSLLPSGTDTQYF. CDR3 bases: TGCGCCAGCAGCTTACTACCCTCGGGCACAGATACGCAGTATTTT.

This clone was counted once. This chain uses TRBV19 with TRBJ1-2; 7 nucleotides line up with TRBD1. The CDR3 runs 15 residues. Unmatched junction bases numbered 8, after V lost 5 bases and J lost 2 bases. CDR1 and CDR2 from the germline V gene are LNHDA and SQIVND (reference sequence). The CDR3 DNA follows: TGTGCCAGTAGTTTAACAGGGGCGCTGAACTATGGCTACACCTTC. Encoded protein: CASSLTGALNYGYTF.

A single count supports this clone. The DNA of the CDR3 is TGTGCCAGCAGTGGGGCCCAACGGACAGGCCCATTTGACGAGCAGTACTTC. This gives the protein CASSGAQRTGPFDEQYF. This chain uses TRBV27 with TRBJ2-7; 7 bases agree with TRBD1. The CDR3 runs to 17 residues. The germline V gene has CDR1 MNHEY and CDR2 SMNVEV (reference sequence). Trimming at V came to 5 bases and at J to 5 bases, leaving 18 bases not matched to a gene.

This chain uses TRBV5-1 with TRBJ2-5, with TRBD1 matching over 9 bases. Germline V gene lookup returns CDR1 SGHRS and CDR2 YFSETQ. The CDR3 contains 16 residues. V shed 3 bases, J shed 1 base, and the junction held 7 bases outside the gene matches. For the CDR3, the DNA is TGCGCCAGCAGCTCCGGGACAGGGAATCCCCAAGAGACCCAGTACTTC. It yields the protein CASSSGTGNPQETQYF. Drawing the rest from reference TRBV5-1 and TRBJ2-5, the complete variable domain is KAGVTQTPRYLIKTRGQQVTLSCSPISGHRSVSWYQQTPGQGLQFLFEYFSETQRNKGNFPGRFSGRQFSNSRSEMNVSTLELGDSALYLCASSSGTGNPQETQYFGPGTRLLVL.

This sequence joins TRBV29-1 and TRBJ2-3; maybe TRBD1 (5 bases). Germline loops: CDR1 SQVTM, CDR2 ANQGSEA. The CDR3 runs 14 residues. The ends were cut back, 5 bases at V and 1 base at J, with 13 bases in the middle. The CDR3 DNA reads TGCAGCGTTCAAAGGGGCATTGGCACAGATACGCAGTATTTT. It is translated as CSVQRGIGTDTQYF.

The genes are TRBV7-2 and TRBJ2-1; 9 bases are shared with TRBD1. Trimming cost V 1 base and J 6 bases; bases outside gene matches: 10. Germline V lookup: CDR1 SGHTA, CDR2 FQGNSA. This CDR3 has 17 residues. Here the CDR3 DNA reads TGTGCCAGCAGCTTAGGAGTAAGGACAGGGGTCACCAATGAGCAGTTCTTC. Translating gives CASSLGVRTGVTNEQFF.

The CDR3 DNA reads TGTGCCAGCAGCCTTTGGGGGACAGGAGGTGGCTACACCTTC. Translated: CASSLWGTGGGYTF. J is TRBJ1-2 and V is TRBV14; 8 bases fit TRBD1. The CDR3 extends over 14 amino acids. Per germline, CDR1 SGHDN and CDR2 FVKESK. The ends lost 4 bases at V and 7 bases at J; junction bases unmatched: 8.

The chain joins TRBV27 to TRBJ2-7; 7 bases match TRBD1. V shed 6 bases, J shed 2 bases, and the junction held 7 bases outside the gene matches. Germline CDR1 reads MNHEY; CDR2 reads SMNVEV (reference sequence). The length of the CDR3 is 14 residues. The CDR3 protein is CASRPQGTPYEQYF. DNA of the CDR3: TGTGCCAGCAGACCACAGGGGACCCCCTACGAGCAGTACTTC.

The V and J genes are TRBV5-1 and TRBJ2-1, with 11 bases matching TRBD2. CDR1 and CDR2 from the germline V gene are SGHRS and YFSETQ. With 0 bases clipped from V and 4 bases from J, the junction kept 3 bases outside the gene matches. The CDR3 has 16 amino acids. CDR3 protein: CASSLVAGGNYNEQFF. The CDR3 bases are TGCGCCAGCAGCTTGGTAGCGGGAGGGAATTACAATGAGCAGTTCTTC.

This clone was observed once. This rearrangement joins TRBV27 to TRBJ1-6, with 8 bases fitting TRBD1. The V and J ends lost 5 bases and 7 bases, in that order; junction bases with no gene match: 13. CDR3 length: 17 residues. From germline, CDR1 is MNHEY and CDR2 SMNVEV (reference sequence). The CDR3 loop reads CASSPPGQELSNSPLHF. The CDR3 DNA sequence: TGTGCCAGCAGTCCGCCGGGACAGGAACTATCCAATTCACCCCTCCACTTT.

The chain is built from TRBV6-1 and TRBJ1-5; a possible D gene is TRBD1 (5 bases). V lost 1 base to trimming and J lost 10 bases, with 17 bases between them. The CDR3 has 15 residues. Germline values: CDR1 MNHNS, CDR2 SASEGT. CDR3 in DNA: TGTGCCAGCAGTGAAGTTCTTCAGGGTGCCCATCCCCAGCATTTT. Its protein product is CASSEVLQGAHPQHF.

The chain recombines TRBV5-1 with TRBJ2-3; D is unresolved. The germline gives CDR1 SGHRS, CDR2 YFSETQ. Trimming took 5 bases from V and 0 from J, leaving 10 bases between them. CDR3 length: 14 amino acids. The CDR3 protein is CASSKPSSTDTQYF. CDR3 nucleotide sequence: TGCGCCAGCAGTAAGCCATCTAGCACAGATACGCAGTATTTT.

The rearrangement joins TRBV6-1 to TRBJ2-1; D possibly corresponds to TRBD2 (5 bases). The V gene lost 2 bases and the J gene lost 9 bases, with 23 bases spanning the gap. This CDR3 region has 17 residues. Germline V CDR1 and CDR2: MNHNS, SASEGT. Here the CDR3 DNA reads TGTGCCAGCAGTGAAAGAGGCGGAGGACTCATCAGCCCTGAGCAGTTCTTC. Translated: CASSERGGGLISPEQFF.